These 27 T cell receptor beta chains share one sample of origin, sequenced in a study of blood T cells in healthy people across ages. The use of a sample-barcoded 5' primer and a J-beta primer mix characterized a second PCR of about 6 to 11 cycles. TCRdb ran MiXCR on the 5' RACE reads and lists one entry per CDR3 protein. The sample holds 1.5 million to 2 million distinct CDR3 sequences; 25% to 30% are singletons and the top ten take roughly 8.2%. Sequencing was carried out using blood. These receptor sequences come from a woman in her 30s in good health.

This clonotype was counted between two and nine times. The chain carries TRBV20-1 and TRBJ2-5; D is unclear. Judging by the DNA end, TRBJ2-7 fits better; the J call may be wrong. Germline V CDR1 and CDR2: DFQATT, SNEGSKA (reference sequence). The CDR3 extends over 10 amino acids. The CDR3: CSASRAEQYF. In nucleotides, the CDR3 is TGCAGTGCTAGTAGGGCCGAGCAGTACTTC.

This clonotype was observed many times. The chain carries TRBV29-1 and TRBJ1-2; D gene unclear. Germline V gene data show CDR1 as SQVTM and CDR2 as ANQGSEA. The CDR3 has 15 amino acids. V was cut by 1 base and J by 0 bases, with 12 bases left in between. CDR3 DNA sequence: TGCAGCGTTGAAGGGACGCGGGGATCTAACTATGGCTACACCTTC. Translation: CSVEGTRGSNYGYTF.

Only a few counts were recorded for this clonotype. The rearrangement uses TRBV6-6 and TRBJ2-7, with D perhaps given as TRBD1 or TRBD2 (6 bases each). The V gene's germline CDR1 is MNHNY and CDR2 SVGAGI (reference sequence). Trimming pared 2 bases from V and 5 bases from J, leaving 13 bases between. The CDR3 spans 14 residues. CDR3 amino acids: CASSYGGPSNEQYF. DNA for the CDR3: TGTGCCAGCAGTTACGGGGGGCCCTCAAACGAGCAGTACTTC.

Ten or more counts support this clonotype. DNA of the CDR3: TGTGCCAGCAGTTCCCCAACAGGGGTCGCCCCCCTCCACTTT. Protein: CASSSPTGVAPLHF. This chain uses TRBV12-3 or TRBV12-4 with TRBJ1-6; 7 nucleotides line up with TRBD1. The CDR3 loop spans 14 amino acids. V lost 4 bases and J lost 13; bases outside the gene matches: 10.

In the case of this clonotype: A single base separates this from a much larger clone, so it may be a read error. V gene TRBV5-1 combines with J gene TRBJ1-2; 8 nucleotides line up with TRBD1. CDR1 and CDR2 (germline): SGHRS, YFSETQ. V shed 9 bases, J shed 7 bases, and the junction held 11 bases outside the gene matches. This CDR3 spans 13 amino acids. The CDR3, as DNA: TGCGCCACCGCGGACAGGGACGGGAGTGGCTACACCTTC. It yields the protein CATADRDGSGYTF.

This clonotype was seen a handful of times. The genes are TRBV20-1 and TRBJ2-3, with D possibly TRBD1 on 6 matching bases. Germline assignment: CDR1 DFQATT and CDR2 SNEGSKA (reference sequence). The length of the CDR3 is 15 residues. V shed 5 bases and J shed 2 bases, with 17 bases lying between them. The CDR3 protein is CSAPGRGDNTDTQYF. In DNA, the CDR3 is TGCAGTGCTCCGGGAAGAGGGGACAACACAGATACGCAGTATTTT.

This clonotype was seen only a few times. V usage is TRBV7-9 and J usage is TRBJ1-6, with D unresolved. CDR1 is SEHNR and CDR2 is FQNEAQ in the germline V gene (reference sequence). The CDR3 runs to 13 residues. V lost 8 bases and J 7 bases, leaving 12 bases between the germline ends. This chain's CDR3 is CASRGDPNSPLHF. The CDR3 bases are TGTGCCAGCCGGGGAGACCCGAATTCACCCCTCCACTTT.

This clonotype was recorded at least ten times. V usage is TRBV29-1 and J usage is TRBJ1-2; D unresolved. This CDR3 spans 11 amino acids. The V gene lost 4 bases and the J gene lost 0 bases, with 3 bases spanning the gap. The V gene's germline CDR1 is SQVTM and CDR2 ANQGSEA. CDR3 DNA sequence: TGCAGCGTTGGCGCTAACTATGGCTACACCTTC. Amino acids: CSVGANYGYTF.

This clonotype was observed at least ten times. The chain has TRBV7-9 and TRBJ1-2; D gene uncertain. Trimming removed 5 bases from V and 4 bases from J, with 11 bases in between. This CDR3 has 13 amino acids. From germline, CDR1 is SEHNR and CDR2 FQNEAQ (reference sequence). The CDR3 nucleotides read TGTGCCAGCAGCGCCTCACAAGTCTATGGCTACACCTTC. The encoded protein is CASSASQVYGYTF.

The chain carries TRBV5-1 and TRBJ2-7, with 10 bases fitting TRBD2. This CDR3 is built from 15 residues. V shed 6 bases and J 1 base; nucleotides not matched to a gene: 7. Looked up from germline, CDR1 is SGHRS and CDR2 is YFSETQ. The CDR3 nucleotides read TGCGCCAGCACGTTCTCTAGCGGGAGTTCCTACGAGCAGTACTTC. Amino acids: CASTFSSGSSYEQYF.

The rearrangement joins TRBV5-5 to TRBJ1-4; D not certain. The CDR3 length is 15 residues. Trimming took off 7 bases at V and 13 bases at J, with 26 bases between the two ends. The germline CDR1 and CDR2 sequences are SGHKS and YYEKEE (reference sequence). Written as DNA, the CDR3 is TGTGCCAGCTGCTGGGGAGCTGTCCCCTCCCACGGACTGTTTTTT. Translating gives CASCWGAVPSHGLFF.

This rearrangement joins TRBV27 to TRBJ2-1; D not certain. Looked up from germline, CDR1 is MNHEY and CDR2 is SMNVEV (reference sequence). Between the trimmed V and J ends, which lost 5 bases and 2 bases, there was a span of 13 bases. CDR3 length equals 15 residues. CDR3 nucleotides: TGTGCCAGCAGTACGATCCGTGGTCCCTACAATGAGCAGTTCTTC. Protein: CASSTIRGPYNEQFF.

This clonotype was recorded many times. V gene TRBV20-1 combines with J gene TRBJ2-3, with 9 positions matching TRBD2. V lost 6 bases to trimming and J lost 2 bases; unmatched junction nucleotides: 6. This CDR3 is 14 amino acids long. Germline CDR1 DFQATT, CDR2 SNEGSKA (reference sequence). The CDR3 DNA reads as TGCAGTGCCCGGCTAGCGGGGAACACAGATACGCAGTATTTT. Protein sequence: CSARLAGNTDTQYF.

Note on this clonotype: A much larger clone sits a single nucleotide away, making a read error possible. The chain is built from TRBV4-1 and TRBJ2-7; perhaps TRBD1 as D (6 bases). CDR1 is MGHRA and CDR2 is YSYEKL in the germline V gene. The ends were cut back, 0 bases at V and 4 bases at J, with 13 bases in the middle. The CDR3 has 15 residues. The CDR3: CASSQDRGTGYEQYF. CDR3 bases: TGCGCCAGCAGCCAAGATCGGGGTACAGGGTACGAGCAGTACTTC.

This clonotype was observed at least ten times. The chain recombines TRBV6-2 or TRBV6-3 with TRBJ2-7; 10 bases agree with TRBD2. The CDR3 extends over 16 amino acids. In germline, CDR1 is MNHEY, CDR2 SVGEGT. V trimming: 7 bases; J trimming: 3 bases; junction bases outside the gene matches: 12. Here the CDR3 DNA reads TGTGCCAGCACCTTACGGAGTAGCGGGGGGTACTACGAGCAGTACTTC. It translates to CASTLRSSGGYYEQYF.

The DNA of the CDR3 is TGCGCCAGCAGCTTGGTGGCGGACGGGACCAGCAATGAGCAGTTCTTC. Protein sequence: CASSLVADGTSNEQFF. The chain uses TRBV5-1 and TRBJ2-1; D may match TRBD1 or TRBD2 (5 bases each). CDR1 is SGHRS, CDR2 YFSETQ, per germline. The ends were cut back, 0 bases at V and 6 bases at J, with 16 bases in the middle. This CDR3 contains 16 residues.

The V call is TRBV6-5, the J call TRBJ2-3; TRBD1 or TRBD2 may be the D gene (5 bases each). The CDR3 extends over 16 amino acids. Germline CDR1 is MNHEY and CDR2 is SVGAGI. The ends were cut back, 2 bases at V and 2 bases at J, with 14 bases in the middle. Here the CDR3 reads CASSYIGATNTDTQYF. The CDR3, as DNA: TGTGCCAGCAGTTACATCGGGGCTACCAACACAGATACGCAGTATTTT.

The gene calls are TRBV9 and TRBJ2-1; D is perhaps TRBD1 (6 bases). V lost 0 bases and J lost 3, with 7 bases in between. Per the germline V gene, CDR1 is SGDLS and CDR2 is YYNGEE. The CDR3 consists of 14 residues. Here the CDR3 DNA reads TGTGCCAGCAGCGTAGCACAGGGCTACAATGAGCAGTTCTTC. Amino acid sequence: CASSVAQGYNEQFF.

The chain combines TRBV11-2 with TRBJ2-5; TRBD2 matches at 14 bases. Germline loops: CDR1 SGHAT, CDR2 FQNNGV. V was clipped by 0 bases and J by 3 bases; unmatched bases: 3. CDR3 length: 17 amino acids. The CDR3 loop is CASSLERGLAGEETQYF. CDR3 DNA sequence: TGTGCCAGCAGCTTAGAAAGGGGACTAGCGGGAGAAGAGACCCAGTACTTC.

The chain couples TRBV4-1 to TRBJ1-5; D unclear. CDR1 MGHRA and CDR2 YSYEKL come from the germline V gene. V was trimmed by 1 base and J by 5 bases, leaving 12 bases between them. This CDR3 has 15 amino acids. CDR3 coding DNA: TGCGCCAGCAGCCAAGCCGTCCCAGACGATCAGCCCCAGCATTTT. The encoded protein is CASSQAVPDDQPQHF.

This clonotype showed up just a few times. The chain's CDR3 is CASSPPSRAEAFF. The CDR3 DNA sequence: TGTGCCAGCAGCCCCCCCAGTAGGGCTGAAGCTTTCTTT. The chain uses TRBV11-2 and TRBJ1-1; D unclear. The germline V and J ends were trimmed by 5 bases and 6 bases, with 13 bases remaining between them. The V gene's germline CDR1 is SGHAT and CDR2 FQNNGV. The CDR3 is 13 amino acids. The whole variable domain, filled in from reference TRBV11-2 and TRBJ1-1, reads EAGVAQSPRYKIIEKRQSVAFWCNPISGHATLYWYQQILGQGPKLLIQFQNNGVVDDSQLPKDRFSAERLKGVDSTLKIQPAKLEDSAVYLCASSPPSRAEAFFGQGTRLTVV.

The chain links TRBV28 to TRBJ2-3, with TRBD2 identical over 13 bases. The CDR3 spans 16 residues. V was clipped by 6 bases and J by 0 bases; unmatched bases: 3. Germline V gene data show CDR1 as MDHEN and CDR2 as SYDVKM. The CDR3 nucleotides read TGTGCCAGCAGAACTAGCGGGGGGGCTAGCACAGATACGCAGTATTTT. It is translated as CASRTSGGASTDTQYF. Full variable domain (rest looked up from reference TRBV28 and TRBJ2-3): DVKVTQSSRYLVKRTGEKVFLECVQDMDHENMFWYRQDPGLGLRLIYFSYDVKMKEKGDIPEGYSVSREKKERFSLILESASTNQTSMYLCASRTSGGASTDTQYFGPGTRLTVL.

The V call is TRBV30, the J call TRBJ2-4; a possible D gene is TRBD2 (5 bases). CDR3 size: 16 residues. Trimming pared 0 bases from V and 1 base from J, leaving 13 bases between. The germline gives CDR1 GTSNPN, CDR2 SVGIG (reference sequence). CDR3 residues: CAWSVHSTGAKNIQYF. Written as DNA, the CDR3 is TGTGCCTGGAGTGTACACTCCACGGGGGCCAAAAACATTCAGTACTTC.

This clonotype was seen more than once but under ten times. The chain is built from TRBV5-5 and TRBJ1-1; D not certain. The germline CDR1 and CDR2 sequences are SGHKS and YYEKEE (reference sequence). The CDR3 is 15 residues long. Between the trimmed V and J ends, which lost 0 bases and 3 bases, there was a span of 12 bases. The CDR3 DNA sequence: TGTGCCAGCAGCTTGGTAACCGGCTCATACACTGAAGCTTTCTTT. Encoded protein: CASSLVTGSYTEAFF. The full variable domain, with the rest looked up from reference TRBV5-5 and TRBJ1-1, is DAGVTQSPTHLIKTRGQQVTLRCSPISGHKSVSWYQQVLGQGPQFIFQYYEKEERGRGNFPDRFSARQFPNYSSELNVNALLLGDSALYLCASSLVTGSYTEAFFGQGTRLTVV.

The rearrangement links TRBV12-3 or TRBV12-4 to TRBJ2-3; D is possibly TRBD1 or TRBD2 (6 bases each). The length of the CDR3 is 14 residues. Between the trimmed V and J ends, which lost 11 bases and 0 bases, there was a span of 15 bases. The CDR3 here is CASRRGRSTDTQYF. CDR3 DNA sequence: TGTGCCTCACGTCGGGGGCGGAGCACAGATACGCAGTATTTT.

This clonotype was counted a few times. The CDR3 sequence is CSAYLGLALPSRDTQYF. The CDR3, as DNA: TGCAGTGCTTACCTAGGACTAGCGTTACCCTCGCGAGATACGCAGTATTTT. The V gene is TRBV20-1, the J gene TRBJ2-3, with 9 positions matching TRBD2. CDR3 length: 17 amino acids. V trimming: 5 bases; J trimming: 5 bases; junction bases outside the gene matches: 17. CDR1 DFQATT and CDR2 SNEGSKA come from the germline V gene (reference sequence).

The sample holds one count of this clonotype. The chain recombines TRBV7-2 with TRBJ2-3, with TRBD2 as a possible D gene (5 bases). Germline V gene data show CDR1 as SGHTA and CDR2 as FQGNSA. The CDR3 is 14 amino acids. V was trimmed by 0 bases and J by 6 bases, leaving 10 bases between them. Written as DNA, the CDR3 is TGTGCCAGCAGCTTAGCAGTAGCGATTGATACGCAGTATTTT. Its translation: CASSLAVAIDTQYF.